This passage covers 8 T cell receptor beta chains from one sample sequenced in a study of T cell repertoires in cytomegalovirus infection. One entry per CDR3 protein, called by TCRdb with MiXCR from the reads. The sample shows roughly 110,000 distinct CDR3 sequences, over 30% of them seen only once. Their cognate antigens are unknown. The source material was CD8+ T cells from cultured PBMCs, sampled from culture after CMV antigen stimulation. These receptors came from a human donor in good health (CMV status not recorded). Some clones in this sample may be carry-over from other donors' samples.

The genes are TRBV10-3 and TRBJ1-6; D perhaps matches TRBD1 (5 bases). The CDR3 runs 13 residues. Germline CDR1 reads ENHRY; CDR2 reads SYGVKD. The V end was cut by 2 bases, the J end by 7 bases, with 6 bases between. The CDR3 DNA reads as TGTGCCATCAGTGAGGCAGGGAATTCACCCCTCCACTTT. Its protein product is CAISEAGNSPLHF.

This chain uses TRBV5-6 with TRBJ1-1, with D possibly matching TRBD1 (6 bases). The CDR3 contains 15 residues. The germline V gene encodes CDR1 SGHDT and CDR2 YYEEEE. V was cut by 0 bases and J by 6 bases, with 15 bases left in between. The CDR3 DNA reads as TGTGCCAGCAGCTTGGGTCCCAGGTCAGGGGCTGAAGCTTTCTTT. Translation: CASSLGPRSGAEAFF.

The gene calls are TRBV10-3 and TRBJ2-1; D call uncertain. Trimming stripped 7 bases from V and 2 bases from J, with 12 bases between. Germline CDR1 reads ENHRY; CDR2 reads SYGVKD. This CDR3 region has 14 residues. The CDR3 nucleotides read TGTGCCATCACCCGGGCTGACGCCTACAATGAGCAGTTCTTC. Translated: CAITRADAYNEQFF.

The chain combines TRBV19 with TRBJ1-5, with D possibly matching TRBD1 (5 bases). The CDR3 loop spans 15 amino acids. CDR1 LNHDA and CDR2 SQIVND come from the germline V gene (reference sequence). V dropped 10 bases and J dropped 2 bases, with 18 bases sitting between them. The CDR3 loop is CATMIQGIRNQPQHF. CDR3 bases: TGTGCCACGATGATCCAGGGTATTCGCAATCAGCCCCAGCATTTT.

There are a few counts of this clonotype. This chain joins TRBV6-6 and TRBJ2-3; D may be TRBD1 or TRBD2 (6 bases each). V was cut by 4 bases and J by 2 bases, with 13 bases left in between. The CDR3 runs 15 residues. CDR1 is MNHNY and CDR2 is SVGAGI in the germline V gene (reference sequence). The DNA for the CDR3 is TGTGCCAGCAGTTCACTCGGGGGCCCCACAGATACGCAGTATTTT. Protein sequence: CASSSLGGPTDTQYF.

The chain uses TRBV7-2 and TRBJ1-1; 9 positions match TRBD1. The CDR3 covers 15 residues. Trimming took 4 bases from V and 0 from J; bases not matched to a gene: 3. CDR1 SGHTA and CDR2 FQGNSA come from the germline V gene. This CDR3 is CASSYGQGLNTEAFF. DNA for the CDR3: TGTGCCAGCAGCTACGGACAGGGGCTGAACACTGAAGCTTTCTTT.

This chain uses TRBV6-6 with TRBJ1-5; D is ambiguous. The germline V and J ends were trimmed by 2 bases and 10 bases, with 9 bases remaining between them. The CDR3 runs to 12 residues. The germline gives CDR1 MNHNY, CDR2 SVGAGI (reference sequence). CDR3 loop: CASSYENFPQHF. CDR3 sequence (DNA): TGTGCCAGCAGTTACGAAAACTTCCCCCAGCATTTT.

The gene calls are TRBV7-9 and TRBJ2-4, with 13 nucleotides matching TRBD2. The CDR3 has 19 amino acids. Germline V gives CDR1 SEHNR, CDR2 FQNEAQ (reference sequence). Germline trimming cut 5 bases from V and 2 bases from J; bases unmatched to any gene: 12. The chain's CDR3 is CASSPPRGLAGRSKNIQYF. The CDR3 nucleotides read TGTGCCAGCAGCCCACCCCGGGGACTAGCGGGGCGTTCCAAAAACATTCAGTACTTC.